This T cell receptor (beta chain) stems from a study of regulatory T cells in long-lasting Graves disease (TCRdb year 2021). With respect to the entire study: Persistent Graves' disease was defined as persistently positive TSH receptor autoantibodies together with antithyroid drug treatment for over 5 years. Patients with persistent Graves' disease were compared with patients with newly diagnosed Graves' disease using TCR sequencing and RNA sequencing of peripheral blood. The study was conducted in China and was registered as a clinical trial. A total of some 35 samples underwent TCR sequencing, from roughly 13 patients with persistent Graves' disease and some 20 patients with newly diagnosed Graves' disease. In the clinical cohort, patients with persistent Graves' disease had used antithyroid drugs for an average of about 10.3 years. Results the study describes overall, beyond this receptor: As a limitation, the authors acknowledged that the small sample size may reduce accuracy. Patients with persistent disease shared more public clonotypes (approximately 2,500) than newly diagnosed patients did (more than 900). Because the primary lesion, thyroid tissue, could not be accessed, the study looked at peripheral blood alone. TRBV28, TRBJ1-2 and TRBJ2-5 were preferentially used in persistent disease, while TRBV20-1 and TRBJ2-1 were favored in newly diagnosed disease. Compared with newly diagnosed patients, persistent Graves' disease patients had lower TCR Shannon entropy and fewer highly expanded clones, which suggests clonal expansion. Only the TCR beta chain was sequenced and analyzed.

The method behind the library was multiplex PCR. Sequenced on an Illumina HiSeq 4000. TCR beta libraries were built with iRepertoire HTBI primers and Arm-PCR amplification of CDR3 regions. Before sequencing, the PCR products underwent gel purification. Per the original workflow: Across samples, 55 to 80 TRBV and 13 to 15 TRBJ segments were identified and used for gene usage analysis of CDR3 amino acid clonotypes. COPE and FqMerger were used to merge filtered high-quality paired reads into contigs. BLAST was used to align contigs to IMGT TRBV, TRBD and TRBJ reference genes, with CDR3 defined following IMGT. Highly expanded clones were defined as clonotypes with a frequency above 0.1%. Shannon entropy served as the measure of repertoire diversity, while the Gini coefficient captured V-J evenness. A clonotype was considered public if more than one individual shared it. TCRdb trimmed the raw reads at Q25, called clones with MiXCR and kept productive beta chains. Records with the same CDR3 protein are collapsed into one entry carrying the most frequent genes and DNA. V and J calls and clone size were set by TCRdb, not the authors. The sample table holds 400,000 to 500,000 distinct CDR3 sequences, of which around a fifth were seen once. About 6.6% of the sample rests with the top ten.

The time point tag for this specimen amounts to: persistent/refractory GD, antithyroid drugs over 5 years with positive TRAb. For both TCR sequencing and RNA sequencing, RNA was extracted from PBMCs using TRIzol. The diagnosis of Graves' disease was made according to American Thyroid Association guidelines. Patients were recruited from an endocrinology department in Xi'an, China. Each patient gave about 8.1 milliliters of peripheral blood, collected in an EDTA anticoagulant tube. Ficoll Paque Plus density gradient separation was used to isolate PBMCs, and no additional T cell sorting was done. An Agilent 2100 Bioanalyzer and agarose gel were used to assess RNA quality, and a NanoDrop 2000 was used to measure RNA concentration. The table lists this clonotype with many counts. Its antigen remains undetermined. Base qualities were left out, and no much larger clone turns up one base away. The CDR3, from cysteine to phenylalanine, totals 13 residues. Here the CDR3 DNA is all that survives: 39 bases in frame from base 1. V gives up 7 bases and J gives up 7 bases, and the segment between their germline ends measures 16 bases.

The source of this sequence is a female donor with Graves disease. The sample consisted of peripheral blood mononuclear cells (PBMCs), taken when the disease was refractory, from a patient treated with antithyroid drugs. The chain couples TRBV12-3 or TRBV12-4 to TRBJ2-5, with the D gene not clear enough to name. The CDR3: CASTRGGEGTQYF. The DNA sequence is given as TGTGCCAGCACCCGAGGTGGGGAAGGGACCCAGTACTTC.